This TCR beta chain was captured by sequencing in a study of cytomegalovirus exposure and HLA in healthy donors listed by TCRdb under 2017. A note on the overall study: In an earlier analysis of approximately 640 of the donors, approximately 300 Gb of sequence data and approximately 100 million unique TCR beta sequences from about 190 million T cells were reported. An early release covering some 640 HLA-typed donors comprised approximately 290 gigabases of sequencing data and 65 million to 100 million unique TCR sequences. Of the 350 to 400 genotyped donors, 65% to 90% fell in the genetic ancestry cluster associated with self-reported Caucasian donors. The study was designed to test whether signatures of past pathogen exposure could be identified by cataloging public T cell receptors. The T cell repertoires of around 730 subjects were profiled by immunosequencing and related to cytomegalovirus serostatus. Along with the roughly 700-subject first cohort, a separate validation cohort of around 120 different subjects was used. High-throughput TCR immunosequencing, statistical association of individual TCRs with disease status, and machine learning were combined to predict cytomegalovirus infection status. A later analysis re-examined previously published TCR beta repertoires from roughly 720 donors and added high-resolution HLA genotyping to investigate patterns of TCR occurrence. Rather than drawing on any new phenotypic data, the later analysis identified candidate immune exposures from TCR beta sequences and the way those sequences occurred across donors. To decide whether each TCR beta V gene segment behaved as functional or pseudogenic, an earlier analysis of 587 of the donors relied on high-throughput TCR beta sequencing. Donor age, sex, ethnicity and CMV serostatus were compiled alongside the repertoire data. In a later genetic analysis, genome-wide SNP genotypes for about three fifths of the 666 donors were used, and that subset was treated as a discovery cohort. All discovery cohort repertoires had been generated on a single sequencing platform. Class I and class II HLA loci were covered by the typing at four-digit resolution. Typing coverage varied by locus: roughly 629-640 donors for A, B, C, DRB1 and DQB1; under 550 for DQA1; over 600 for DPA1; roughly 450 for DPB1. Because of strong linkage in the cohort, 5 or 6 DR-DQ haplotypes were treated as single units for association and clustering. Among some 400 genotyped donors of the cohort, an average of around 250,000 unique TCR beta nucleotide sequences was sequenced per donor, of which 15% to 20% were non-productive. Here is what the overall study found, with its caveats: In a later analysis, 16,951 TCR beta sequences were associated with specific HLA alleles at a false discovery rate of 0.05. According to a later analysis, TCR association rates differed among HLA loci, with DRB1 alleles showing the most associated TCRs and HLA-C alleles showing the fewest. According to a later analysis, parvovirus B19, influenza, CMV and Epstein-Barr virus appeared linked to several top co-occurrence clusters. A few of the identified cytomegalovirus-associated TCR beta chains were confirmed in vitro to be specific for cytomegalovirus antigens. Roughly uniform sequencing depth across donors was assumed in presence/absence analyses, although this assumption may not hold. Some IMGT-functional V segments, including TRBV6-2 and TRBV6-3, could not be distinguished by the 87-base-pair reads and were therefore excluded. A later genetic analysis reported fewer N-insertions in productive TCRs among donors in an Asian-associated ancestry cluster than the roughly 650-donor mean. Across donors, most TCR sequences were observed very rarely, whereas some public TCRs were present in many individuals. The authors suggested that the approach could potentially be generalized to other disease states and immunological phenotypes. The only immune exposure information available for the cohort was CMV serostatus. Cytomegalovirus status was reported to be diagnosed by the classifier with high specificity and sensitivity in both the original and validation cohorts. A later analysis found that HLA-associated TCR beta chains were more clonally expanded and had lower generation probabilities than equally common non-associated chains. V-gene and J-gene trimming of TCR beta chains was associated with a missense DCLRE1C variant in a later genetic analysis, and the association was replicated in an independent cohort. When HLA alleles, especially DR and DQ, strongly co-occurred, TCR associations were difficult to assign to individual alleles. Because HLA typing was missing for some donors at each locus, association tests included only the typed subset. The study listed around 160 TCR beta chains as associated with cytomegalovirus. In this cohort, only TCR beta chains were sequenced, and detectable features were limited by the absence of alpha or paired-chain data. According to a later analysis, most CMV-associated TCR beta chains appeared to be HLA-restricted, and the HLA associations seemed to be driven largely by CMV exposure. About 17 rarely observed V segments, including chromosome 9 orphons, were excluded from the earlier analysis of several hundred of the donors because counts were too low. A group of highly shared sequence variants was considered likely to be a technical artifact of the sequencing pipeline. Correlated functional status among segregating V segments might be attributable to linkage disequilibrium, but an unknown experimental factor could not be ruled out. In an earlier analysis of several hundred of the donors, most TCR beta V segments were observed in productive rearrangements about 90% or about 30% of the time, broadly matching IMGT annotations. A further reported finding was that TCR beta sequences accurately predicted the HLA-A and HLA-B alleles for most subjects in the first cohort.

Note on this clone: Its antigen remains undetermined. Nothing much larger sits one base from this clone, and base qualities are not available.

The receptor library was made with the immunoSEQ multiplex PCR assay. For the multiplex PCR, a mixture combining 60 forward primers for TCR Vbeta segments and 13 reverse primers for TCR Jbeta segments was used. A multiplex PCR assay on genomic DNA amplified the CDR3 region of rearranged TCR beta genes. The amplified TCR beta libraries were sequenced on the Illumina HiSeq System as 87-base-pair reads. The source study handled its data this way. Across the 700 or so repertoires, a later analysis counted 78 million or so unique TCR beta chains, 9.5 million to 12 million of which were shared by at least two donors. Raw reads were error-corrected and collapsed into unique sequences with a nearest-neighbor algorithm that merged closely related sequences to remove PCR and sequencing errors. Alignment of CDR3 sequences to IMGT reference sequences was used to assign V, D and J gene segments. For a sequence to be retained, at least a six-nucleotide match to both a V gene segment and a J gene segment was required. Rearrangements were called productive when the CDR3 lacked stop codons and stayed in frame with V and J; all others were non-productive. CDR3 was defined by IMGT convention, running from the second conserved V-encoded cysteine to the conserved J-encoded phenylalanine. Sequences without an unambiguous match to a single V gene segment were excluded from the earlier analysis of about 600 of the donors. In an earlier analysis of about 590 of the donors, a V segment was called functional when productive rearrangements were above 56.7%, and segregating when the standard deviation between donors exceeded 5%. A statistical classification framework was developed to diagnose cytomegalovirus status using the catalog of TCR beta chain sequences. In a later analysis, TCR nucleotide sequences were compared against IMGT/GENE-DB human TR gene sequences so that V and J genes could be assigned. The TCRdist pipeline was used in a later analysis to assign CDR3 sequences and most-parsimonious VDJ recombination scenarios. In a later analysis, every TCR beta chain was defined by the combination of its CDR3 amino acid sequence and its V-gene family, and reads without a unique V-gene family were dropped. To address suspected cross-contamination and a sequencing artifact, a later analysis removed 450 to 700 highly shared, low-generation-probability nucleotide sequences. A later analysis calculated a clonal expansion index for each public chain from normalized within-repertoire ranks of inferred template counts. A later analysis computed generation probabilities with a VDJ recombination model fitted to out-of-frame rearrangements, and checked the results against IGoR. In a later analysis, hypergeometric tests were used to score TCR-TCR, TCR-HLA and TCR-CMV co-occurrence, with a repertoire-size bias correction applied to TCR pairs. In a later analysis, false discovery rates were estimated by permuting HLA or CMV assignments 20 times. A later analysis grouped co-occurring TCRs with DBSCAN, adding TCRdist sequence similarity when clustering within HLA-allele-positive subsets. Repertoires with fewer than 30,000 or more than 120,000 public chains, plus five repertoires with anomalous nucleotide sharing, were excluded from co-occurrence clustering. TCRdb took this table from immuneACCESS and kept in-frame rearrangements with V and J called. Such tables lack part of the clones; where checked against another copy, unresolved V genes explain under half of the gap, and the rest is unexplained. V and J calls and clone size follow that table, whereas D and trimming were derived from the DNA. The table for this sample lists around 150,000 clones; approximately 91% of them were counted only once. The ten largest account for roughly 0.5% of the sample.

Here V drops 6 bases and J drops 6 bases, and the junction holds 7 bases not matched to any gene. The CDR3, cysteine through phenylalanine, is 14 amino acids long. CDR3 DNA only is kept here, 42 bases in frame from base 1. CDR1 MNHEY and CDR2 SVGAGI were looked up in the germline V gene. The cohort consisted of 666 healthy bone marrow donors. Cohort members were all nominally healthy when sampled, although unrecorded immune exposures were likely present. The donor tested CMV seronegative, placing the donor among the 350 or so seronegative members of the cohort. A peripheral blood sample was provided by each donor, and peripheral blood mononuclear cells were used for TCR beta sequencing. The Qiagen DNeasy Blood Extraction Kit was used to extract genomic DNA from the blood cell samples.

The sequence joins TRBV6-5 to TRBJ2-2; the central 7 bases match TRBD2. The material sequenced was PBMCs. The origin of this receptor is a woman in her thirties or forties in good health and CMV-seronegative. The DNA reads TGTGCCAGCAGATCGAAAGCGGGACCCGGGGAGCTGTTTTTT. This sequence encodes CASRSKAGPGELFF.